The clone carrying this TCR beta chain occurred many times. This record belongs to a study of human CD8 memory T cell subsets. The authors obtained RNA from duplicate vials, each holding roughly 140,000 sorted CD8+ T cells, for every subset. By UMI-labeled 5' RACE, the TCR beta libraries were made. TCRdb reanalysed the 5' RACE reads using MiXCR and keeps one entry per CDR3 protein. Here the sample spans some 7,400 distinct CDR3 sequences, 3.9% being singletons. The CDR3 runs to 15 residues. Germline V CDR1 and CDR2: SQVTM, ANQGSEA. The V segment lost 6 bases and the J segment 0 bases; nucleotides outside the gene matches: 10.

The sequenced material came from CD8+ T cells from PBMCs. This TCR derives from a human donor in good health. The J gene is TRBJ2-7, the V gene TRBV29-1; 8 bases align to TRBD2. DNA for the CDR3: TGCAGCGTGGGGGCACTAGCGGTAAGCTCCTACGAGCAGTACTTC. Translated, it gives CSVGALAVSSYEQYF.